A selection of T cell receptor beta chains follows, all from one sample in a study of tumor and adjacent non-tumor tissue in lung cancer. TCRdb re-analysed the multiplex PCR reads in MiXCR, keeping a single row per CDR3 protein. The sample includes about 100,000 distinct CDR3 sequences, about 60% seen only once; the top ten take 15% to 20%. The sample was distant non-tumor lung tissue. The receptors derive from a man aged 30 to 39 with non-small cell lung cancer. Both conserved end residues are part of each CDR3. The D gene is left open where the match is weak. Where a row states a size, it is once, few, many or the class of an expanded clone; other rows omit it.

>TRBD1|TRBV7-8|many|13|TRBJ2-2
CASTTEDRWELFF
TGTGCCAGCACCACGGAGGACAGGTGGGAGCTGTTTTTT
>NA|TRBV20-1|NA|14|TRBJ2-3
CSAAQGPSNQPQYF
TGCAGTGCAGCACAGGGACCCAGCAATCAGCCCCAGTATTTT
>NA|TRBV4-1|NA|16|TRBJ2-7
CASSQDLGGRAHEQYF
TGCGCCAGCAGCCAGGATCTCGGGGGGCGAGCCCACGAGCAGTACTTC
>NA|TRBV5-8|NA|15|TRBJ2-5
CASSLGSGRKETQYF
TGTGCCAGCAGCTTGGGGTCCGGGAGAAAAGAGACCCAGTACTTC
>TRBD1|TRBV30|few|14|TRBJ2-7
CAWKRDRGRKGQYF
TGTGCCTGGAAGCGTGACAGGGGGCGGAAGGGGCAGTACTTC
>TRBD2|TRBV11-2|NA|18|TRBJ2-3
CANCSLAGEVGPTDTQYF
TGTGCCAACTGCTCCCTGGCGGGGGAAGTGGGGCCCACAGATACGCAGTATTTT
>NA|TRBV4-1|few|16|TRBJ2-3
CASSHVAGAYTDTQFF
TGCGCCAGCAGCCATGTCGCGGGGGCATACACAGATACGCAGTTTTTT
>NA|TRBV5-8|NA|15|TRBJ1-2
CASSPQWASNYGYTF
TGTGCCAGCAGTCCTCAGTGGGCATCTAACTATGGCTACACCTTC
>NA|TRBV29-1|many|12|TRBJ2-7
CSAMTAAYEQYF
TGCAGCGCCATGACAGCTGCCTACGAGCAGTACTTC
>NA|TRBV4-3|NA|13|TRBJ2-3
CASSQGATETQYF
TGCGCCAGCAGCCAAGGCGCTACAGAAACGCAGTATTTT
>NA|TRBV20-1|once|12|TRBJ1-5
CIAKAGEHPQHF
TGCATTGCTAAGGCAGGGGAGCATCCCCAGCATTTT
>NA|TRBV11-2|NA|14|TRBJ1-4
CASSFREADENLFF
TGTGCCAGCAGCTTCAGGGAAGCCGATGAAAATCTGTTTTTT
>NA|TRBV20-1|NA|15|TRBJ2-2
CSAADQVSNTGELFF
TGCAGTGCTGCCGATCAGGTGTCGAACACCGGGGAGCTGTTTTTT
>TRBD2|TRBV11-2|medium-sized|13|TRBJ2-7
CASSLELGGEQYF
TGTGCCAGCAGCTTAGAGCTGGGGGGGGAACAGTACTTC
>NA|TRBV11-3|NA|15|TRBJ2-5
CASSLAMTIQETQYF
TGTGCCAGCAGCTTAGCCATGACTATACAAGAGACCCAGTACTTC
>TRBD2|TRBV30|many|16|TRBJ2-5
CAWRPGLAGVRETQYF
TGTGCCTGGAGACCGGGACTAGCGGGAGTTCGTGAGACCCAGTACTTC
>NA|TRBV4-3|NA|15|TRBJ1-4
CAGSANPGWSEKLFF
TGCGCCGGCAGTGCTAACCCCGGGTGGAGCGAAAAACTGTTTTTT
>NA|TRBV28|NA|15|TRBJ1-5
CARSSATLSNQPQHF
TGTGCCAGGAGTTCCGCGACTTTGAGCAATCAGCCCCAGCATTTT
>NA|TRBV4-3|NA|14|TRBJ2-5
CASSQELASETQYF
TGCGCCAGCAGCCAAGAGCTAGCCTCTGAGACCCAGTACTTC
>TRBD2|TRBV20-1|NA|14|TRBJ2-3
CSAMGLAGEDMQYF
TGCAGTGCCATGGGACTAGCGGGGGAAGATATGCAGTATTTT
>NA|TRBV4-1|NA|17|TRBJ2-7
CASSPPLGAGPTYEQYF
TGTGCCAGCAGCCCCCCCTTAGGAGCGGGCCCGACCTACGAGCAGTACTTC
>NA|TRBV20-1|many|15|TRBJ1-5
CSASWGRGSNQPQHF
TGCAGTGCTAGTTGGGGGCGCGGAAGCAATCAGCCCCAGCATTTT
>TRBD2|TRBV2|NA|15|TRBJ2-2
CASSPPGGITGELFF
TGTGCCAGCAGTCCCCCGGGGGGGATTACCGGGGAGCTGTTTTTT
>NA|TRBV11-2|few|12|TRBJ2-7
CASSLEGSGQYF
TGTGCCAGTAGCTTAGAGGGGAGCGGGCAGTACTTC
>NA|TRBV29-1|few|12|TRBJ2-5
CSVDWGQETQYF
TGCAGCGTTGACTGGGGACAAGAGACCCAGTACTTC
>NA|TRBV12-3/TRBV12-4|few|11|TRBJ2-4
CASSPSGFQYF
TGTGCCAGCAGCCCCTCGGGCTTTCAGTACTTC
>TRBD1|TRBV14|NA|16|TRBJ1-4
CASSRPGEGANEKLFF
TGTGCCAGCAGCCGCCCGGGCGAGGGGGCGAATGAAAAACTGTTTTTT
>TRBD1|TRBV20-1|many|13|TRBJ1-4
CSATDRGREKLFF
TGCAGTGCCACCGACAGGGGGAGGGAAAAACTGTTTTTT
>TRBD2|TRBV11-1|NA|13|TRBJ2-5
CASTEGTSETQYF
TGTGCCAGCACCGAGGGGACTAGCGAGACCCAGTACTTC
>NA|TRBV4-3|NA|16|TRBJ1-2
CAGSQDPAGTQRSHTF
TGCGCCGGCAGCCAAGATCCCGCAGGAACTCAACGCAGCCACACCTTC
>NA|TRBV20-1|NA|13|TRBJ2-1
CNARRDSGNEQFF
TGCAATGCTAGACGGGACTCAGGGAATGAGCAGTTCTTC
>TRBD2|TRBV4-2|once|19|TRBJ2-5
CARSQGRTSGDPFLETQYF
TGTGCCAGGAGCCAAGGCCGGACTAGCGGGGACCCCTTTTTAGAGACCCAGTACTTC
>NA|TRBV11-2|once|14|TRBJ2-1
CASSLKWATDEQFF
TGTGCCAGCAGCTTAAAGTGGGCAACGGATGAGCAGTTCTTC
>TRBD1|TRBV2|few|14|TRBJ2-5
CASSERQGATTQYF
TGTGCCAGCAGTGAAAGGCAGGGGGCAACGACCCAGTACTTC
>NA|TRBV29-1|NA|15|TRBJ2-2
CSVETSGRKTGKLFF
TGCAGCGTTGAAACTAGTGGGAGAAAAACCGGGAAACTGTTTTTT
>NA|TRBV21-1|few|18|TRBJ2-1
CASSIAVGLLSSYNEQFF
TGTGCCAGCAGTATCGCGGTGGGGCTTCTGAGCTCCTACAATGAGCAGTTCTTC
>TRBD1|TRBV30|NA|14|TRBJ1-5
CAWSLGQGGQPQHF
TGTGCCTGGAGTTTGGGACAGGGGGGTCAGCCCCAGCATTTT
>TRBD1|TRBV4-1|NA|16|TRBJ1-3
CASSQPTGALGNTIYF
TGCGCCAGCAGCCAGCCTACAGGGGCACTTGGAAACACCATATATTTT
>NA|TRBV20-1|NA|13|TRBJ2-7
CSARRGSSYEQYF
TGCAGTGCTAGGAGGGGGAGCTCCTACGAGCAGTATTTC
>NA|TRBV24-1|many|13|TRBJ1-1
CATQASGGTEAFF
TGTGCCACCCAAGCGTCGGGGGGCACTGAAGCTTTCTTT
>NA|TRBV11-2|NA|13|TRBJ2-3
CASSLGRADTQYF
TGTGCCAGCAGCTTGGGTCGGGCAGATACGCAGTATTTC
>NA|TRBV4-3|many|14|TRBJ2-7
CASSQDLGDYEQYF
TGCGCCAGCAGCCAAGATCTGGGGGATTACGAGCAGTACTTC
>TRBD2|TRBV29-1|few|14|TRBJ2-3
CSAQASGGTDTQYF
TGCAGCGCGCAGGCTAGCGGGGGCACAGATACGCAGTATTTT
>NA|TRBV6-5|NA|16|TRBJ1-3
CASRVGQIFSGNIIYF
TGTGCCAGCAGAGTCGGACAGATCTTCTCTGGAAACATCATATATTTT
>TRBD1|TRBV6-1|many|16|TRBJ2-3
CASSGGQGPATDTQYF
TGTGCCAGCAGTGGCGGACAGGGGCCCGCCACAGATACGCAGTATTTT
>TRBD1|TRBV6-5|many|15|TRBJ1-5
CASSRTGGGNQPQHF
TGTGCCAGCAGCCGGACAGGGGGTGGCAATCAGCCCCAGCATTTT
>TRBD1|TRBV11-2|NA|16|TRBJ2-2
CASETPGQGNTGELFF
TGTGCCAGCGAGACCCCGGGACAGGGGAACACCGGGGAGCTGTTTTTT
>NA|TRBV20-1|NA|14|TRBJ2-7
CSIRRAPSSYEQYF
TGTAGTATTAGACGGGCACCTAGCTCCTACGAGCAGTACTTC
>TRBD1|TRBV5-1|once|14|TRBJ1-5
CASTHETGGQPQHF
TGCGCCAGCACCCATGAGACAGGGGGTCAGCCCCAGCATTTT
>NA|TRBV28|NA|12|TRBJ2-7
CASGSRIYEQYF
TGTGCCAGCGGAAGCAGGATCTACGAGCAGTACTTC
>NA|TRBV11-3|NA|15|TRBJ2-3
CASSLSWGGRDTQYF
TGTGCCAGTAGCTTGAGTTGGGGGGGCCGCGATACGCAGTATTTT
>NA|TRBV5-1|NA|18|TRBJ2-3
CASSSDDGIGSLTDTQYF
TGCGCCAGCAGCTCGGATGACGGCATAGGGAGCCTCACAGATACGCAGTATTTT
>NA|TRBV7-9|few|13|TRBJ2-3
CASRSRWDARQYF
TGTGCCAGCAGATCCAGATGGGACGCCCGGCAGTATTTT
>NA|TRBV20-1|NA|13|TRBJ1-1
CGARVGGQPEALF
TGCGGTGCTAGAGTTGGGGGCCAGCCAGAAGCTTTGTTT
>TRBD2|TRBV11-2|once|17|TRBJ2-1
CASSPGLAGRVYNEQFF
TGTGCCAGCAGCCCGGGACTAGCGGGACGCGTATACAATGAGCAGTTCTTC
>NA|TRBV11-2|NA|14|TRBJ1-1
CASSFGQSNTEAFF
TGTGCCAGCAGCTTTGGGCAGAGCAACACTGAAGCTTTCTTT
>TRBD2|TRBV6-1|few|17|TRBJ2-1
CASSEETVAGAGNEQFF
TGTGCCAGCAGTGAAGAGACCGTAGCGGGGGCAGGTAATGAGCAGTTCTTC